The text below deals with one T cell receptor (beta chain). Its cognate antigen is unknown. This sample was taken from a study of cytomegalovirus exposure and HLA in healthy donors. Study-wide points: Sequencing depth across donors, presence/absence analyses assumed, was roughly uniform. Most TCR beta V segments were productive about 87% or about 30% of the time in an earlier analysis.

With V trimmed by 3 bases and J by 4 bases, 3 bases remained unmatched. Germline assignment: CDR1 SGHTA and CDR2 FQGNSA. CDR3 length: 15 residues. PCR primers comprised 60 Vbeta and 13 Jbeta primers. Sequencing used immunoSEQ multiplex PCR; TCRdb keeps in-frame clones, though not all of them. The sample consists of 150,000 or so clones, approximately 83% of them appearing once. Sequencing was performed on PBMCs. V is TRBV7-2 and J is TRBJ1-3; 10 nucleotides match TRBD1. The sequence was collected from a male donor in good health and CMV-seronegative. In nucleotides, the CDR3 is TGTGCCAGCAGCTTTGTGGGACAGGGGGGAAACACCATATATTTT. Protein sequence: CASSFVGQGGNTIYF.